This passage covers 26 T cell receptor beta chains from one sample sequenced in a study of T cell responses to AZD1222 COVID-19 vaccine. Clones were sequenced by immunoSEQ multiplex PCR, and TCRdb holds only the in-frame ones, with some missing. The sample yields roughly 110,000 clones, roughly 90% seen once. Sequences were derived from peripheral blood, sampled on day 0 of AZD1222 vaccination. Every receptor here comes from an adult in good health.

This rearrangement joins TRBV25-1 to TRBJ2-5, with a tentative D call TRBD1 (6 bases). Germline CDR1 reads MGHDK; CDR2 reads SYGVNS. V was shortened by 4 bases and J by 3 bases, with 12 bases between the two germline ends. This CDR3 contains 14 residues. The CDR3 loop reads CASSVPDRKETQYF. CDR3 coding DNA: TGTGCCAGCAGTGTTCCTGACAGGAAAGAGACCCAGTACTTC. Together with reference TRBV25-1 and TRBJ2-5, the CDR3 gives the full variable domain: EADIYQTPRYLVIGTGKKITLECSQTMGHDKMYWYQQDPGMELHLIHYSYGVNSTEKGDLSSESTVSRIRTEHFPLTLESARPSHTSQYLCASSVPDRKETQYFGPGTRLLVL.

The chain recombines TRBV2 with TRBJ2-3; D not resolved. Germline V gene lookup returns CDR1 SNHLY and CDR2 FYNNEI. The CDR3 loop spans 13 amino acids. V lost 4 bases, J lost 1 base, and 6 bases lay in between. The CDR3 bases are TGTGCCAGCAGTGCCCTTGGCACAGATACGCAGTATTTT. Its translation is CASSALGTDTQYF.

This sequence joins TRBV28 and TRBJ1-2; 7 bases align to TRBD1. V gave up 4 bases and J gave up 4 bases; unmatched junction bases: 9. This CDR3 comprises 15 residues. The V gene's germline CDR1 is MDHEN and CDR2 SYDVKM. In DNA form, the CDR3 reads TGTGCCAGCAGTTGGGGATCAGGGGGAGTCTATGGCTACACCTTC. Its translation is CASSWGSGGVYGYTF.

The rearrangement uses TRBV2 and TRBJ1-4, with D perhaps TRBD1 (5 bases). The CDR3 length is 15 residues. The germline V and J ends were trimmed by 6 bases and 4 bases, with 15 bases remaining between them. Germline CDR1 SNHLY, CDR2 FYNNEI. CDR3: CASRATGTGNEKLFF. The CDR3 bases are TGTGCCAGCAGAGCTACCGGGACTGGTAATGAAAAACTGTTTTTT.

The rearrangement joins TRBV25-1 to TRBJ2-5, with 9 bases that match TRBD2. V gave up 3 bases and J gave up 4 bases; unmatched junction bases: 3. From germline, CDR1 is MGHDK and CDR2 SYGVNS. This CDR3 contains 14 residues. The CDR3 loop reads CASSEAGGPETQYF. CDR3 nucleotides: TGTGCCAGCAGTGAGGCGGGAGGGCCAGAGACCCAGTACTTC.

This chain links TRBV27 with TRBJ2-1; the D gene is possibly TRBD2 (5 bases). V lost 3 bases and J lost 6, with 15 bases in between. CDR3 length: 15 residues. The germline CDR1 and CDR2 sequences are MNHEY and SMNVEV (reference sequence). The CDR3: CASSFLTNFGNEQFF. The CDR3 DNA is TGTGCCAGCAGTTTCTTGACTAACTTCGGCAATGAGCAGTTCTTC.

The chain employs TRBV10-3 and TRBJ2-5; the match to TRBD1 covers 10 bases. The germline gives CDR1 ENHRY, CDR2 SYGVKD. With V trimmed by 3 bases and J by 4 bases, 8 bases remained unmatched. CDR3 size: 16 residues. CDR3 in amino acids: CAISDDRGRGRETQYF. CDR3 sequence (DNA): TGTGCCATCAGTGACGACAGGGGGCGAGGAAGAGAGACCCAGTACTTC.

CDR3 sequence (DNA): TGTGCCAGCAGCCCGGGCCGGGGCGGGACTGGAAACACCATATATTTT. Its translation is CASSPGRGGTGNTIYF. The chain carries TRBV5-4 and TRBJ1-3; D may be TRBD1 (5 bases). Germline CDR1 and CDR2: SGHNT and YYREEE (reference sequence). V was cut by 4 bases and J by 2 bases, with 16 bases left in between. The length of the CDR3 is 16 residues.

V and J are TRBV4-1 and TRBJ2-7; 10 bases line up with TRBD2. V dropped 3 bases and J dropped 3; count of bases not matched to a gene: 2. The CDR3 loop spans 14 amino acids. Germline CDR1 and CDR2: MGHRA and YSYEKL. CDR3 region: CASSQGLANYEQYF. CDR3 sequence (DNA): TGCGCCAGCAGCCAGGGACTAGCGAACTACGAGCAGTACTTC.

V and J are TRBV5-6 and TRBJ1-5; the match to TRBD1 covers 7 bases. Germline-derived CDR1 and CDR2 are SGHDT and YYEEEE. The CDR3 has 13 amino acids. The V segment lost 4 bases and the J segment 4 bases; nucleotides outside the gene matches: 2. CDR3 nucleotides: TGTGCCAGCAGCGGGGGACAGAATCAGCCCCAGCATTTT. It is translated as CASSGGQNQPQHF.

V gene TRBV18 combines with J gene TRBJ1-1; 10 bases map to TRBD1. From germline, CDR1 is KGHSH and CDR2 LQKENI. This CDR3 has 15 residues. V was pared by 3 bases and J by 5 bases, with 6 bases of the junction left unmatched. CDR3 nucleotide sequence: TGTGCCAGCTCACCTACGACAGGGGGCAAAACTGAAGCTTTCTTT. As protein: CASSPTTGGKTEAFF.

The chain uses TRBV5-1 and TRBJ2-1, with D uncertain. The CDR3 covers 12 residues. Germline assignment: CDR1 SGHRS and CDR2 YFSETQ. V lost 0 bases and J lost 9, with 7 bases in between. CDR3 bases: TGCGCCAGCAGCTTGGGGCGACTTGAGCAGTTCTTC. Amino acid sequence: CASSLGRLEQFF.

This clone came up once. The V gene is TRBV6-4, the J gene TRBJ2-1, with D hard to call. There are 13 residues in the CDR3. V shed 2 bases and J shed 4 bases, with 6 bases lying between them. The germline V gene encodes CDR1 MRHNA and CDR2 SNTAGT. CDR3 sequence: CASSDPIYNEQFF. DNA of the CDR3: TGTGCCAGCAGTGACCCGATATACAATGAGCAGTTCTTC.

J is TRBJ1-5 and V is TRBV6-5; 8 positions match TRBD1. The V gene's germline CDR1 is MNHEY and CDR2 SVGAGI. This CDR3 comprises 15 residues. J gave up 2 bases and V 6 bases, and 6 bases lay outside the gene matches. CDR3 nucleotides: TGTGCCAGCAGGCCTGACAGGGGCCGCAATCAGCCCCAGCATTTT. Translating gives CASRPDRGRNQPQHF.

The V gene is TRBV12-3 or TRBV12-4, the J gene TRBJ2-1; unclear D gene. V was pared by 6 bases and J by 9 bases, with 9 bases between. This CDR3 is 11 amino acids long. The CDR3 bases are TGTGCCAGCAGCTTTTACGGTGAGCAGTTCTTC. Its translation is CASSFYGEQFF.

This clone was counted a few times. Different DNA sequences within this sample yield the same CDR3. The J gene is TRBJ1-5, the V gene TRBV6-1; D not certain. Germline values: CDR1 MNHNS, CDR2 SASEGT. Trimming took 3 bases from V and 2 from J, leaving 8 bases between them. The CDR3 contains 14 residues. The CDR3 is CASSEGQGNQPQHF. In nucleotides, the CDR3 is TGTGCCAGCAGTGAGGGCCAAGGCAATCAGCCCCAGCATTTT.

The DNA for the CDR3 is TGTGCCAGCAGCTTAGGTGACAGGGAGAGATACGAGCAGTACTTC. Translated, it gives CASSLGDRERYEQYF. This chain links TRBV7-9 with TRBJ2-7; 7 positions match TRBD1. CDR1 is SEHNR, CDR2 FQNEAQ, per germline (reference sequence). The CDR3 contains 15 residues. J gave up 4 bases and V 1 base, and 7 bases lay outside the gene matches.

This sequence joins TRBV7-8 and TRBJ2-1; 7 nucleotides align to TRBD2. The V gene end was trimmed by 0 bases and the J gene end by 4 bases; junction bases not matched to a gene: 9. The CDR3 has 17 amino acids. Germline assignment: CDR1 SGHVS and CDR2 FQNEAQ. The chain's CDR3 is CASSLAVKLAIYNEQFF. The CDR3 DNA reads as TGTGCCAGCAGCTTAGCGGTTAAACTAGCGATTTACAATGAGCAGTTCTTC.

The rearrangement joins TRBV19 to TRBJ1-1; D uncertain. Trimming left V 2 bases short and J 4 bases short, with 14 bases between. The germline V gene encodes CDR1 LNHDA and CDR2 SQIVND (reference sequence). The CDR3 has 15 residues. The CDR3 spells CASSISLTKGTEAFF. The CDR3 nucleotides are TGTGCCAGTAGTATAAGTTTGACTAAGGGCACTGAAGCTTTCTTT.

The rearrangement links TRBV7-2 to TRBJ1-5; D remains unclear. The CDR3 totals 18 residues. The germline V and J ends were trimmed by 4 bases and 2 bases, with 21 bases remaining between them. The V gene's germline CDR1 is SGHTA and CDR2 FQGNSA. CDR3 nucleotides: TGTGCCAGCAGCTCCCCTGGCAGGCGGAGGATGGGCAATCAGCCCCAGCATTTT. Protein: CASSSPGRRRMGNQPQHF.

V and J are TRBV28 and TRBJ2-5; perhaps TRBD1 as D (6 bases). The germline CDR1 and CDR2 sequences are MDHEN and SYDVKM. The CDR3 is 14 residues long. The V end was cut by 1 base, the J end by 6 bases, with 12 bases between. The CDR3 protein is CASSLSDSPKTQYF. The CDR3 DNA reads as TGTGCCAGCAGTTTATCGGACAGCCCGAAGACCCAGTACTTC.

The chain links TRBV5-6 to TRBJ1-2, with 7 bases that match TRBD1. The CDR3 is 14 amino acids. Germline CDR1 SGHDT, CDR2 YYEEEE. With V trimmed by 5 bases and J by 5 bases, 9 bases remained unmatched. In DNA, the CDR3 is TGTGCCAGCAGTACCCGGGGACAGCTTTATGGCTACACCTTC. It specifies CASSTRGQLYGYTF.

The V gene is TRBV12-5, the J gene TRBJ2-1; 11 bases are a match to TRBD2. Germline CDR1 is LGHNT and CDR2 is FRNRAP. The junction had 1 base not matched to a gene; V was cut back by 3 bases and J by 3 bases. CDR3 length equals 15 residues. The CDR3 loop is CASGFGLAGYNEQFF. The CDR3 DNA is TGTGCTAGTGGTTTTGGACTAGCGGGCTACAATGAGCAGTTCTTC.

This chain joins TRBV5-1 and TRBJ2-7, with TRBD1 identical over 9 bases. The ends lost 3 bases at V and 3 bases at J; junction bases unmatched: 4. This CDR3 is 14 amino acids long. Germline-derived CDR1 and CDR2 are SGHRS and YFSETQ. The CDR3 is CASSWGQGSYEQYF. The CDR3 DNA follows: TGCGCCAGCAGCTGGGGACAGGGAAGCTACGAGCAGTACTTC.

V usage is TRBV6-2 or TRBV6-3 and J usage is TRBJ2-3; D may be TRBD1 or TRBD2 (5 bases each). This CDR3 has 14 amino acids. CDR1 is MNHEY, CDR2 SVGEGT, per germline. V was cut by 2 bases and J by 2 bases, with 8 bases left in between. For the CDR3, the DNA is TGTGCCAGCAGTTACCGGGGCGTCACAGATACGCAGTATTTT. Translating gives CASSYRGVTDTQYF.

The chain is built from TRBV19 and TRBJ1-4; unclear D gene. V lost 11 bases, J lost 7 bases, and 17 bases lay in between. The CDR3 runs to 13 residues. Germline V gene data show CDR1 as LNHDA and CDR2 as SQIVND (reference sequence). The CDR3 DNA is TGTGCCGGACCGGCGGGCGAGGGTGAAAAACTGTTTTTT. Amino acids: CAGPAGEGEKLFF.